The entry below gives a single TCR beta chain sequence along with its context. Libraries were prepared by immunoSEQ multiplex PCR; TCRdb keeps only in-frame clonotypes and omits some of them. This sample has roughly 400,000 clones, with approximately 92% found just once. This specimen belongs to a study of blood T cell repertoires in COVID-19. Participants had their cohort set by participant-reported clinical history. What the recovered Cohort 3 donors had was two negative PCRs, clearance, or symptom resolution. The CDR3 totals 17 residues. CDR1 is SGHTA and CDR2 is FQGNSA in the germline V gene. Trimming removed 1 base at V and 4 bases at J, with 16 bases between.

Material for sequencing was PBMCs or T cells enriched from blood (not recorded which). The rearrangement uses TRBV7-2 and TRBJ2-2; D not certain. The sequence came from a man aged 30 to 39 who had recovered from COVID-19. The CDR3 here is CASSLDLARVGTGELFF. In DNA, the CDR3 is TGTGCCAGCAGCTTAGACTTAGCTAGAGTGGGCACCGGGGAGCTGTTTTTT.